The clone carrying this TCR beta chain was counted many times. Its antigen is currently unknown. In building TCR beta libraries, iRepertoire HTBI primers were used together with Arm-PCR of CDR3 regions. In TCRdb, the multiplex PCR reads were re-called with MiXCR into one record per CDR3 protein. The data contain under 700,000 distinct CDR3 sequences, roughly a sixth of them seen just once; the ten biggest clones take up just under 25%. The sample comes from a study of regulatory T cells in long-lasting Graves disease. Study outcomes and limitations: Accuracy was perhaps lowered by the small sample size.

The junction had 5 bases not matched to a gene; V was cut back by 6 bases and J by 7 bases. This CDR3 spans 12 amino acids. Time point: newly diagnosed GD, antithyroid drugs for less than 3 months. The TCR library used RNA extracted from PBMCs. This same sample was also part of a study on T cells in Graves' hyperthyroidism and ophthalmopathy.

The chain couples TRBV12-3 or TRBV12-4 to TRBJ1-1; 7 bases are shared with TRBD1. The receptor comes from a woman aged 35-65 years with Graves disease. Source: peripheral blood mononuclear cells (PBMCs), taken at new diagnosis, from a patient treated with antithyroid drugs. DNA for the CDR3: TGTGCCAGCAGCCGCAGGGGGTTTGAAGCTTTCTTT. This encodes CASSRRGFEAFF.